Sequencing of this TCR beta chain was carried out in a study of T cell responses to AZD1222 COVID-19 vaccine (dated by TCRdb to the early 2020s). As for the study more broadly: AZD1222 recipients whose second dose came at about 4 weeks and those whose second dose came at about 12 weeks were combined into one group, since spike-specific TCR depth and breadth did not differ between the two schedules. TCR sequencing was performed for approximately 240 trial participants, of whom 200 to 220 were given two doses of AZD1222 and around 25 were given two doses of MenACWY control vaccine. Trial participants were enrolled by age into subgroups of 18-55, 56-69 and 70-plus years, and 148, 28 and 57 TCR-sequenced participants, respectively, were included in these subgroups.

The time point tag for this specimen amounts to: baseline before first vaccination. The vaccinee samples were drawn from two UK trials, COV001 and COV002, one of which was a single-blind randomized controlled phase 2/3 trial testing AZD1222 (ChAdOx1 nCoV-19) in healthy adults. Trial participant PBMC samples were collected at day 0 and day 28 after the second dose for TCRbeta chain sequencing. This clone was detected only once. Its binding antigen is unknown. No qualities accompany the bases; no much larger clone lies one base away. From the germline V gene, CDR1 is MNHEY and CDR2 is SVGEGT. Unmatched junction bases come to 10, with V trimmed by 4 bases and J by 4 bases. Spanning cysteine to phenylalanine, the CDR3 consists of 16 amino acids. Of all the DNA, just the CDR3 is kept, 48 bases in frame from base 1. The CDR3 regions of human TCRbeta chains were analyzed by immunosequencing. The authors' pipeline ran thus. TCRs in the repertoires were matched against a reference library of SARS-CoV-2-specific TCRs that had been generated with the MIRA antigen-specificity platform. Breadth meant the fraction of unique TCRs that were SARS-CoV-2-associated, whereas depth meant the fraction of total T cells that were SARS-CoV-2-associated. Each spike-specific TCR was assigned to its reactive spike region and to a CD4 or CD8 class using the MIRA data. Log10-transformed breadth and depth values were compared by one-way ANOVA with Sidak's multiple comparisons tests. This is the immuneACCESS table as TCRdb keeps it, with only in-frame sequences that have V and J called. A part of the clones is gone; compared with another copy, unresolved V genes explain less than half, and the rest is unexplained. The DNA was the basis for D and trimming; V, J and clone size are from that table. For this sample the table gives just under 95,000 clones, of which approximately 91% were detected only once. About a fifth of the sample comes from the top ten.

Study-wide conclusions, independent of this receptor: The 56-69-year group was small, and its depth increase did not reach significance, likely because of low power. Participants were mostly white British, with more females than males. The authors suggested clonal diversity may have been underestimated. Conclusions about previously exposed vaccinees are limited, since just 5 to 7 AZD1222 recipients were seropositive for SARS-CoV-2 at baseline. The vaccine-associated CD4 TCRs covered the entire spike protein, and the dominant responses fell in regions 160-218 and 743-854. No day 14 peak-response samples were available, so repertoires were characterized only after the peak T cell response. Spike-specific TCR breadth and depth rose significantly after two AZD1222 doses compared with day 0 and with MenACWY recipients. Nearly half of unique spike-specific TCRs reportedly recognized epitopes outside regions mutated in the B.1.351 and B.1.1.7 variants.

This sample comprised peripheral blood, obtained on day 0 of AZD1222 vaccination. The origin of this receptor is an adult in good health. The chain employs TRBV6-2 or TRBV6-3 and TRBJ2-3; TRBD2 agrees with 8 junctional bases. The CDR3 amino acid sequence is: CASSSHSGAHPDTQYF. The nucleotides read TGTGCCAGCAGTTCGCATAGCGGGGCCCACCCAGATACGCAGTATTTT.